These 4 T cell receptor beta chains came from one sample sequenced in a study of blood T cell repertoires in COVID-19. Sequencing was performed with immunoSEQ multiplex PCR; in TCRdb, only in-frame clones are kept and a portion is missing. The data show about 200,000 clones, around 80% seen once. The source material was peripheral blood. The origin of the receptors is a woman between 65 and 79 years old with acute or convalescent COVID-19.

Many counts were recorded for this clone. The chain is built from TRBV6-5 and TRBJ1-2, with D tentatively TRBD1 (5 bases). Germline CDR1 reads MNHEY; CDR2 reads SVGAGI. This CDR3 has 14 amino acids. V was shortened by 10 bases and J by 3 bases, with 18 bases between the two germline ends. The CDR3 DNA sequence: TGTGCCATCCGGACCTCCGGAGGGGACTATGGCTACACCTTC. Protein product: CAIRTSGGDYGYTF.

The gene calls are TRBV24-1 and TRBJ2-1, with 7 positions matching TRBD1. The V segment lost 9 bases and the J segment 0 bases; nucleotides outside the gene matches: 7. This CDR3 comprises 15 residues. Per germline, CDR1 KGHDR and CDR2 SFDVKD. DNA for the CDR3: TGTGCCACCGAGGGGGCGGTTAGCTCCTACAATGAGCAGTTCTTC. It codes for CATEGAVSSYNEQFF.

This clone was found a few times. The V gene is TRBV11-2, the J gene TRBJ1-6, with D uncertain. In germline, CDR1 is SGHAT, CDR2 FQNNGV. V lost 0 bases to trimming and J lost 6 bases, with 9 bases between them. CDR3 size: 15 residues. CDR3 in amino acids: CASSLDGLSNSPLHF. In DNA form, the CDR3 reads TGTGCCAGCAGCTTAGACGGGTTAAGTAATTCACCCCTCCACTTT. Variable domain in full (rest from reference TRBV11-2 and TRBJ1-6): EAGVAQSPRYKIIEKRQSVAFWCNPISGHATLYWYQQILGQGPKLLIQFQNNGVVDDSQLPKDRFSAERLKGVDSTLKIQPAKLEDSAVYLCASSLDGLSNSPLHFGNGTRLTVT.

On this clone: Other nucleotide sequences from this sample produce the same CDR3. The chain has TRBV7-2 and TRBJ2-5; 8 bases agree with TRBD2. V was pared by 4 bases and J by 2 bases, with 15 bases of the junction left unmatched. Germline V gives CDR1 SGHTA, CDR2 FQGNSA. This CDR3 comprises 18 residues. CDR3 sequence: CASSSMGVAGGGQETQYF. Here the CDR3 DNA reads TGTGCCAGCAGCTCTATGGGGGTCGCGGGGGGTGGACAAGAGACCCAGTACTTC.